This TCR beta chain was identified during a study of T cell repertoires in cytomegalovirus infection. Study in general: Indications came from public TCR beta signatures; they pointed to CMV infection and to a matching HLA type. Whole-study findings and limits: It was HLA-C-restricted CMV-specific TCR beta clonotypes that dominated the response ex vivo. Carriers of CMV plus the relevant HLA were identified by cumulative public TCR beta family frequency.

This clonotype was seen ten or more times. The antigen remains unidentified. Germline V lookup: CDR1 SGDLS, CDR2 YYNGEE. V was shortened by 0 bases and J by 5 bases, with 11 bases between the two germline ends. The CDR3 runs to 14 residues. TCRdb processed the reads anew with MiXCR; each CDR3 protein has one entry. The sample lists 450,000 to 600,000 distinct CDR3 sequences; approximately 11% were seen once. Sequencing was carried out using PBMCs. This receptor was obtained from a human donor in good health (CMV status not recorded). Some clones in this sample may be carry-over from other donors' samples. This chain connects TRBV9 to TRBJ2-5; D may be TRBD2 (5 bases). CDR3 amino acids: CASSVAEGLETQYF. CDR3 DNA sequence: TGTGCCAGCAGCGTAGCCGAGGGCTTGGAGACCCAGTACTTC.